This T cell receptor (beta chain) was identified during a study of T cells in Graves' hyperthyroidism and ophthalmopathy. The study's findings and limits: Ophthalmopathy could be told apart from stable hyperthyroidism with a 13 V-J model. Model-based prediction identified ophthalmopathy a median about 7 months prior to its onset.

In regard to this clonotype: Its target is not known.

There were TCR beta CDR3 regions amplified from RNA transcripts. The HTBI primer set was used in a first-round RT-PCR of the TCR CDR3. TCRdb called the multiplex PCR reads again in MiXCR, with one record for every CDR3 protein. The sample lists approximately 330,000 distinct CDR3 sequences; around 15% were seen once. The receptor comes from a middle-aged woman with Graves' ophthalmopathy. Sample: blood.

DNA for the CDR3: TGTGCCATCAGTGAGACCTGGGACAGCCAGGAGTACAATGAGCAGTTCTTC. Residues: CAISETWDSQEYNEQFF. The chain joins TRBV10-3 to TRBJ2-1; 7 bases agree with TRBD1. The CDR3 spans 17 residues. The junction had 11 bases not matched to a gene; V was cut back by 2 bases and J by 4 bases. Germline CDR1 and CDR2: ENHRY and SYGVKD.